This passage covers 26 T cell receptor beta chains from one sample sequenced in a study of T-cell memory formation after mild COVID-19. One entry per CDR3 protein results from TCRdb running MiXCR on the 5' RACE reads. The profile shows 450,000 or so distinct CDR3 sequences, 25% of them singletons. Sequencing input: PBMCs or a T cell subset sorted from them (not recorded which). The receptors originated from an adult woman who had mild COVID-19 (a few samples of this study predate the infection). Cell type and time point are not known.

The DNA of the CDR3 is TGTGCCAGCAGCTCCGTTTCGGTTGAGACCCAGTACTTC. Its translation is CASSSVSVETQYF. This chain uses TRBV7-2 with TRBJ2-5; unclear D gene. Deletions cut 4 bases from V and 5 bases from J, with 11 bases between. This CDR3 region has 13 residues. Germline V CDR1 and CDR2: SGHTA, FQGNSA. Using reference TRBV7-2 and TRBJ2-5 for the parts outside the CDR3, the full variable domain is GAGVSQSPSNKVTEKGKDVELRCDPISGHTALYWYRQSLGQGLEFLIYFQGNSAPDKSGLPSDRFSAERTGGSVSTLTIQRTQQEDSAVYLCASSSVSVETQYFGPGTRLLVL.

The chain joins TRBV4-2 to TRBJ2-7; the match to TRBD2 covers 8 bases. Germline trimming cut 1 base from V and 3 bases from J; bases unmatched to any gene: 8. Germline V gives CDR1 LGHNA, CDR2 YNFKEQ. CDR3 size: 16 residues. The CDR3 DNA follows: TGTGCCAGCAGCCAAGGCTCCGGGGGGGAGTACTACGAGCAGTACTTC. It yields the protein CASSQGSGGEYYEQYF.

The chain couples TRBV9 to TRBJ2-3; tentatively, D is TRBD2 (6 bases). The length of the CDR3 is 15 residues. V dropped 4 bases and J dropped 4 bases, with 16 bases sitting between them. The germline V gene encodes CDR1 SGDLS and CDR2 YYNGEE. The CDR3 DNA reads as TGTGCCAGCAGCTCGCGTCCGGGGGTTGCAGATACGCAGTATTTT. It yields the protein CASSSRPGVADTQYF.

This clonotype was observed a handful of times. The rearrangement links TRBV11-2 to TRBJ1-5; 8 bases map to TRBD1. CDR3 length: 17 residues. V was clipped by 1 base and J by 2 bases; unmatched bases: 7. Germline V gene lookup returns CDR1 SGHAT and CDR2 FQNNGV. The CDR3 sequence: CASSLGTGGLGNQPQHF. CDR3 DNA: TGTGCCAGCAGCTTAGGTACAGGGGGATTAGGCAATCAGCCCCAGCATTTT.

This clonotype occurred a few times. The V call is TRBV12-3 or TRBV12-4, the J call TRBJ2-1; 10 bases are shared with TRBD2. Losses at the gene ends were 6 bases for V and 3 bases for J; bases not matched to a gene: 8. This CDR3 contains 16 residues. This chain's CDR3 is CASRPLTSGFYNEQFF. CDR3 DNA: TGTGCCAGCAGACCCCTGACTAGCGGGTTCTACAATGAGCAGTTCTTC.

The chain uses TRBV11-3 and TRBJ2-2, with D maybe TRBD1 (5 bases). CDR1 and CDR2 from the germline V gene are SGHNT and YENEEA. This CDR3 spans 14 amino acids. The germline V and J ends were trimmed by 5 bases and 7 bases, with 14 bases remaining between them. Here the CDR3 DNA reads TGTGCCAGCAGCGAATGGACATTGGGCGGGGAGCTGTTTTTT. It codes for CASSEWTLGGELFF.

V and J are TRBV10-3 and TRBJ1-2; 7 nucleotides agree with TRBD1. Germline lookup yields CDR1 ENHRY and CDR2 SYGVKD. The V segment lost 6 bases and the J segment 4 bases; nucleotides outside the gene matches: 2. There are 12 residues in the CDR3. The CDR3 sequence: CAIRTGTYGYTF. CDR3 in DNA: TGTGCCATCAGGACAGGGACCTATGGCTACACCTTC.

V usage is TRBV7-8 and J usage is TRBJ2-2; weak D call: TRBD1 (5 bases). The germline gives CDR1 SGHVS, CDR2 FQNEAQ. V dropped 4 bases and J dropped 10 bases, with 13 bases sitting between them. The CDR3 loop spans 13 amino acids. The CDR3 protein is CASSSAGFVELFF. The CDR3 bases are TGTGCCAGCAGCTCCGCAGGGTTCGTGGAGCTGTTTTTT.

This clonotype has a handful of counts. J is TRBJ2-7 and V is TRBV7-9, with no clear D. The CDR3 loop spans 15 amino acids. The V end was cut by 1 base, the J end by 4 bases, with 14 bases between. From germline, CDR1 is SEHNR and CDR2 FQNEAQ (reference sequence). CDR3 loop: CASSLGSTASYEQYF. The CDR3 coding sequence is TGTGCCAGCAGCTTAGGTTCGACGGCCTCTTACGAGCAGTACTTC.

This clonotype was found a few times. V usage is TRBV7-9 and J usage is TRBJ1-1; D call uncertain. CDR3 size: 11 residues. Trimming shortened V by 6 bases and J by 7 bases, and 9 bases separated the two germline ends. Germline V CDR1 and CDR2: SEHNR, FQNEAQ (reference sequence). In DNA, the CDR3 is TGTGCCAGCAGTTCCCTGGATGAAGCTTTCTTT. This encodes CASSSLDEAFF.

CDR3 sequence: CASSTSAGGAGNEQFF. CDR3 sequence (DNA): TGTGCCAGCAGCACCTCGGCTGGCGGGGCTGGCAATGAGCAGTTCTTC. The chain combines TRBV12-3 or TRBV12-4 with TRBJ2-1; D possibly corresponds to TRBD2 (6 bases). Trimming took 6 bases from V and 6 from J, leaving 21 bases between them. CDR3 length: 16 amino acids.

This clonotype came up a few times. Here the CDR3 DNA reads TGTGCCAGCTCACCGGACATCACTGAAGCTTTCTTT. This codes for CASSPDITEAFF. The chain carries TRBV18 and TRBJ1-1; D is possibly TRBD1 (5 bases). Deletions cut 3 bases from V and 4 bases from J, with 6 bases between. The germline gives CDR1 KGHSH, CDR2 LQKENI. The CDR3 has 12 residues.

The rearrangement uses TRBV27 and TRBJ2-2, with 11 nucleotides matching TRBD2. Germline V gives CDR1 MNHEY, CDR2 SMNVEV (reference sequence). The CDR3 contains 16 residues. V lost 5 bases to trimming and J lost 1 base; unmatched junction nucleotides: 3. CDR3 sequence reads: CASSPGLAVNTGELFF. DNA of the CDR3: TGTGCCAGCAGTCCGGGACTAGCGGTGAACACCGGGGAGCTGTTTTTT.

In this sample, this clonotype turned up a few times. This sequence joins TRBV12-3 or TRBV12-4 and TRBJ2-1, with 8 positions matching TRBD2. The CDR3 covers 16 residues. The trim removed 7 bases at V and 4 bases at J, leaving 12 bases unmatched. Here the CDR3 reads CASILDGGARYNEQFF. CDR3 coding DNA: TGTGCCAGCATCTTAGACGGGGGGGCGCGGTACAATGAGCAGTTCTTC.

This chain links TRBV5-1 with TRBJ2-1; D unclear. The CDR3 consists of 12 residues. Looked up from germline, CDR1 is SGHRS and CDR2 is YFSETQ. Trimming removed 3 bases from V and 10 bases from J, with 11 bases in between. CDR3 loop: CASSWGGEEQFF. In nucleotides, the CDR3 is TGCGCCAGCAGCTGGGGTGGGGAAGAGCAGTTCTTC. Based on the CDR3 plus reference TRBV5-1 and TRBJ2-1, the full variable domain is KAGVTQTPRYLIKTRGQQVTLSCSPISGHRSVSWYQQTPGQGLQFLFEYFSETQRNKGNFPGRFSGRQFSNSRSEMNVSTLELGDSALYLCASSWGGEEQFFGPGTRLTVL.

This clonotype occurred a few times. V and J are TRBV6-5 and TRBJ2-3; 11 bases match TRBD1. Germline CDR1 MNHEY, CDR2 SVGAGI. The CDR3 consists of 15 residues. The J segment lost 4 bases and the V segment lost 6 bases, leaving 6 bases of the junction unmatched. CDR3 loop: CASSRDRGGADTQYF. The CDR3 DNA follows: TGTGCCAGCAGCCGGGACAGGGGGGGCGCAGATACGCAGTATTTT.

J is TRBJ2-7 and V is TRBV5-1, with a tentative D call TRBD1 (5 bases). Germline-derived CDR1 and CDR2 are SGHRS and YFSETQ. V lost 0 bases and J 0 bases, leaving 13 bases between the germline ends. This CDR3 is 16 amino acids long. In DNA, the CDR3 is TGCGCCAGCAGCTTGGACCCCGACAGAGACTCCTACGAGCAGTACTTC. The encoded protein is CASSLDPDRDSYEQYF.

The chain is built from TRBV9 and TRBJ1-2, with 9 bases that match TRBD1. The junction had 8 bases not matched to a gene; V was cut back by 4 bases and J by 4 bases. The CDR3 consists of 15 residues. CDR1 and CDR2 from the germline V gene are SGDLS and YYNGEE. CDR3 in DNA: TGTGCCAGCAGCCAACAGGGGGCACGTGCCTATGGCTACACCTTC. Translated, it gives CASSQQGARAYGYTF.

V gene TRBV6-4 combines with J gene TRBJ2-2; unclear D gene. V was trimmed by 6 bases and J by 3 bases, leaving 11 bases between them. There are 14 residues in the CDR3. Germline loops: CDR1 MRHNA, CDR2 SNTAGT. CDR3 region: CASSMARHTGELFF. CDR3 nucleotide sequence: TGTGCCAGCAGCATGGCGAGGCACACCGGGGAGCTGTTTTTT.

The chain couples TRBV7-2 to TRBJ1-2; no reliable D call. Germline values: CDR1 SGHTA, CDR2 FQGNSA. The CDR3 is made up of 15 amino acids. V was cut by 2 bases and J by 8 bases, with 18 bases left in between. CDR3 residues: CASSLSRTPQDGYTF. In nucleotides, the CDR3 is TGTGCCAGCAGCTTAAGTCGGACCCCTCAGGACGGCTACACCTTC. Using reference TRBV7-2 and TRBJ1-2 for the parts outside the CDR3, the full variable domain is GAGVSQSPSNKVTEKGKDVELRCDPISGHTALYWYRQSLGQGLEFLIYFQGNSAPDKSGLPSDRFSAERTGGSVSTLTIQRTQQEDSAVYLCASSLSRTPQDGYTFGSGTRLTVV.

This clonotype was recorded a few times. V is TRBV3-1 and J is TRBJ2-7; D is possibly TRBD1 (6 bases). Germline-derived CDR1 and CDR2 are LGHDT and YNNKEL (reference sequence). The germline V and J ends were trimmed by 0 bases and 4 bases, with 13 bases remaining between them. This CDR3 contains 15 residues. CDR3 coding DNA: TGTGCCAGCAGCCAAGATGGTCGGACAGATTACGAGCAGTACTTC. It codes for CASSQDGRTDYEQYF.

The rearrangement joins TRBV5-1 to TRBJ1-1; 9 nucleotides match TRBD1. Germline V CDR1 and CDR2: SGHRS, YFSETQ. The V segment lost 4 bases and the J segment 0 bases; nucleotides outside the gene matches: 10. This CDR3 contains 17 residues. This CDR3 is CASSRNRGHKMNTEAFF. The CDR3 coding sequence is TGCGCCAGCAGCAGAAACAGGGGGCACAAGATGAACACTGAAGCTTTCTTT.

The chain uses TRBV11-3 and TRBJ2-7; D ambiguous. CDR1 SGHNT and CDR2 YENEEA come from the germline V gene. This CDR3 has 11 amino acids. Trimming pared 5 bases from V and 6 bases from J, leaving 8 bases between. The CDR3, as DNA: TGTGCCAGCAGCACACGTTCCGAGCAGTACTTC. It encodes CASSTRSEQYF.

This clonotype showed up many times. V is TRBV4-2 and J is TRBJ2-7; maybe TRBD1 (5 bases). Germline CDR1 and CDR2: LGHNA and YNFKEQ. Trimming pared 0 bases from V and 4 bases from J, leaving 13 bases between. The CDR3 runs to 15 residues. In DNA form, the CDR3 reads TGTGCCAGCAGCCAAGAGATGGGGCTTTCGTACGAGCAGTACTTC. This translates into CASSQEMGLSYEQYF.

Only a few counts were recorded for this clonotype. The chain couples TRBV4-1 to TRBJ2-5; 10 bases match TRBD1. The CDR3 has 18 amino acids. CDR1 is MGHRA, CDR2 YSYEKL, per germline. Trimming took 5 bases from V and 2 from J; bases not matched to a gene: 14. The CDR3, as DNA: TGCGCCAGCAGCGGAGGCAGACTCACGGGACAGGGGCAAGAGACCCAGTACTTC. Amino acids: CASSGGRLTGQGQETQYF.

In its sample, this clonotype was seen a few times. The chain couples TRBV7-2 to TRBJ1-5, with D uncertain. This CDR3 region has 13 residues. The V and J ends lost 5 bases and 0 bases respectively, with 5 bases between them. Germline V CDR1 and CDR2: SGHTA, FQGNSA. The CDR3 reads CASSASSNQPQHF. CDR3 bases: TGTGCCAGCAGCGCGAGTAGCAATCAGCCCCAGCATTTT.